This TCR beta chain was identified during a study of cytomegalovirus exposure and HLA in healthy donors. General study findings and limits: There were a few CMV-associated chains whose specificity for CMV antigens was confirmed in vitro. Per a later analysis, 18,000 or so TCR beta sequences showed association with HLA alleles at 0.05 false discovery rate.

PCR used 60 Vbeta primers and 13 Jbeta primers. Authors' methods: Unique TCR beta chains totaled 65 million to 95 million in a later count, with around 10 million of them shared. Profiled with immunoSEQ multiplex PCR; TCRdb holds only in-frame clones, not every one. V, J and clone size were drawn from that table, and D and trimming were deduced from the DNA. The profile shows approximately 130,000 clones, approximately 80% of them singletons. In the case of this clone: Antigen specificity is unknown.

CDR3 length: 15 amino acids. J was trimmed by 4 bases and V by 6 bases; bases with no gene match: 8. CDR1 and CDR2 (germline): MDHEN, SYDVKM. V is TRBV28 and J is TRBJ2-7; 11 bases agree with TRBD2. The sample taken for sequencing was PBMCs. The clonotype comes from a woman aged 35 to 49 in good health and CMV-seronegative. CDR3 sequence (DNA): TGTGCCAGCAGCTCGGGGACTAGCGGAGATTACGAGCAGTACTTC. Its translation is CASSSGTSGDYEQYF.